Following are 28 T cell receptor beta chains from one sample sequenced in a study of T cells in women clearing cervical HPV infection. Libraries were prepared by immunoSEQ multiplex PCR; TCRdb keeps only in-frame clonotypes and omits some of them. This sample contains 25,000 to 35,000 clones. The sequencing sample was made of blood buffy coat. All receptors come from a woman aged 18 to 69 with a cervical HPV16 infection that either progressed to CIN3+ or cleared (not recorded which).

Concerning this clone: The CDR3 end falls 3 residues outside the read, so it is completed with the germline J gene. This chain uses TRBV30 with TRBJ1-1; perhaps TRBD1 as D (5 bases). The V gene lost 3 bases and the J gene lost 3 bases, with 14 bases spanning the gap. Germline V gene lookup returns CDR1 GTSNPN and CDR2 SVGIG (reference sequence). The CDR3 loop spans 14 amino acids. The CDR3 sequence: CAWRSSTGYTEAFF. CDR3 bases read: TGTGCCTGGAGGAGTTCTACAGGATACACTGAA.

With respect to this clone: The read falls 3 residues short of the CDR3 end, and the missing part is taken from the germline J gene. The chain carries TRBV5-1 and TRBJ2-5, with 9 bases lining up with TRBD1. V lost 6 bases, J lost 0 bases, and 6 bases stayed unmatched. The CDR3 covers 15 residues. Germline V gene sequence: CDR1 SGHRS, CDR2 YFSETQ. CDR3 sequence reads: CASTRDRAYQETQYF. CDR3 bases read: TGCGCCAGCACGAGGGACAGGGCGTACCAAGAGACC. Full variable domain (remainder filled in from reference TRBV5-1 and TRBJ2-5): KAGVTQTPRYLIKTRGQQVTLSCSPISGHRSVSWYQQTPGQGLQFLFEYFSETQRNKGNFPGRFSGRQFSNSRSEMNVSTLELGDSALYLCASTRDRAYQETQYFGPGTRLLVL.

As regards this clone: The read terminates 3 residues before the CDR3 end, so the remaining end is supplied by the germline J gene. The sample has other DNA sequences that encode this CDR3 too. The chain recombines TRBV18 with TRBJ2-3; D is unclear. V was shortened by 5 bases and J by 2 bases, with 5 bases between the two germline ends. CDR1 KGHSH and CDR2 LQKENI come from the germline V gene. The CDR3 contains 12 residues. This chain's CDR3 is CASSTYTDTQYF. The DNA read from the CDR3 is TGTGCCAGCTCAACCTACACAGATACG.

A word on this clone: The read halts 3 residues ahead of the CDR3 end, with the missing end drawn from the germline J gene. The gene calls are TRBV7-2 and TRBJ2-3; D uncertain. Germline V gives CDR1 SGHTA, CDR2 FQGNSA. The CDR3 sequence is 12 residues long. The CDR3 spells CASSFSTLAQYF. The DNA read from the CDR3 is TGTGCCAGCAGCTTCTCTACGTTGGCG. Full variable domain (outside the CDR3, taken from reference TRBV7-2 and TRBJ2-3): GAGVSQSPSNKVTEKGKDVELRCDPISGHTALYWYRQSLGQGLEFLIYFQGNSAPDKSGLPSDRFSAERTGGSVSTLTIQRTQQEDSAVYLCASSFSTLAQYFGPGTRLTVL.

CDR3 sequence: CAWVDSRTSYGYTF. The CDR3 bases that were read are TGTGCCTGGGTTGACAGTCGAACTTCCTATGGC. J is TRBJ1-2 and V is TRBV30; weak D call: TRBD1 (5 bases). The missing CDR3 end, 3 residues past where the read stops, is filled in from the germline J gene. The V and J ends lost 5 bases and 4 bases respectively, with 17 bases between them. This CDR3 comprises 14 residues. CDR1 and CDR2 from the germline V gene are GTSNPN and SVGIG (reference sequence).

With respect to this clone: Read coverage stops 3 residues before the CDR3 terminus; the germline J gene supplies the remainder. The chain links TRBV4-2 to TRBJ1-2; 9 bases are shared with TRBD1. CDR3 length: 16 residues. After removal of 1 base from V and 4 bases from J, the junction contained 7 bases not matched to a gene. CDR1 LGHNA and CDR2 YNFKEQ come from the germline V gene. The CDR3 sequence: CASSQGGTGFRYGYTF. CDR3 DNA (partial): TGTGCCAGCAGCCAAGGAGGGACAGGGTTTCGCTATGGC.

As for this clone: The read finishes 3 residues shy of the CDR3 end, and the germline J gene is used to complete it. J is TRBJ2-5 and V is TRBV18, with 7 bases aligning to TRBD1. V trimming: 4 bases; J trimming: 5 bases; junction bases outside the gene matches: 13. The CDR3 is made up of 16 amino acids. Germline V CDR1 and CDR2: KGHSH, LQKENI. The CDR3 DNA, read in part, is TGTGCCAGCTCACAAAGGACAGGCCACATTGGGGAGACC. Its protein product is CASSQRTGHIGET. The full CDR3 is CASSQRTGHIGETQYF.

A word on this clone: The read halts 3 residues ahead of the CDR3 end, with the missing end drawn from the germline J gene. The rearrangement links TRBV7-6 to TRBJ2-5; 7 positions agree with TRBD2. With V trimmed by 5 bases and J by 0 bases, 12 bases remained unmatched. The CDR3 is 17 residues long. The germline gives CDR1 SGHVS, CDR2 FNYEAQ. The CDR3 spells CASSRTRDRSNQETQYF. CDR3 DNA, as far as it was read: TGTGCCAGCAGCCGGACTAGGGATAGGTCCAACCAAGAGACC.

A note on this clone: The CDR3 end is not reached by the read, which stops 3 residues before it; the germline J gene fills it in. V gene TRBV19 combines with J gene TRBJ1-6, with a weak D call TRBD1 (5 bases). The germline V gene has CDR1 LNHDA and CDR2 SQIVND (reference sequence). Trimming took 4 bases from V and 7 from J, leaving 11 bases between them. CDR3 length equals 14 residues. The CDR3 sequence: CASSRLGGNSPLHF. CDR3 DNA, as far as it was read: TGTGCCAGTAGTAGGCTGGGGGGAAATTCACCC. The variable domain in full, with the rest retrieved from reference TRBV19 and TRBJ1-6, is DGGITQSPKYLFRKEGQNVTLSCEQNLNHDAMYWYRQDPGQGLRLIYYSQIVNDFQKGDIAEGYSVSREKKESFPLTVTSAQKNPTAFYLCASSRLGGNSPLHFGNGTRLTVT.

A note on this clone: The read halts 3 residues ahead of the CDR3 end, with the missing end drawn from the germline J gene. The rearrangement links TRBV10-3 to TRBJ2-2, with 7 bases lining up with TRBD2. CDR1 is ENHRY and CDR2 is SYGVKD in the germline V gene. This CDR3 is built from 16 residues. V shed 6 bases, J shed 0 bases, and the junction held 7 bases outside the gene matches. CDR3 bases read: TGTGCCATCAGCTTCGCTAGCGGCACGAACACCGGGGAG. It is translated as CAISFASGTNTGE. The entire CDR3 protein is CAISFASGTNTGELFF.

As regards this clone: With the read ending 3 residues before the CDR3 end, the germline J gene is used to fill in that end. This rearrangement joins TRBV7-9 to TRBJ2-5; D possibly corresponds to TRBD2 (5 bases). V lost 5 bases and J 2 bases, leaving 12 bases between the germline ends. CDR1 is SEHNR, CDR2 FQNEAQ, per germline (reference sequence). This CDR3 contains 14 residues. CDR3 DNA, as far as it was read: TGTGCCAGCAGCCCGAGCAGCGGACAAGAGACC. Translating it yields CASSPSSGQET. The full CDR3 is CASSPSSGQETQYF.

Concerning this clone: The CDR3 is cut off 3 residues early in the read; its end comes from the germline J gene. V usage is TRBV5-1 and J usage is TRBJ2-7; tentative D call: TRBD1 (6 bases). The CDR3 length is 14 residues. V was pared by 2 bases and J by 3 bases, with 12 bases between. The germline gives CDR1 SGHRS, CDR2 YFSETQ. The part of the CDR3 DNA that was read is TGCGCCAGCAGCTTTTCAGGGGTTAGCTACGAG. Translating gives CASSFSGVSYE. The CDR3 as a whole reads CASSFSGVSYEQYF.

Partial CDR3 DNA: TGTGCCAGCAGCACTCACAGGGGGACGAACACTGAA. Protein product: CASSTHRGTNTE. The CDR3 in full is CASSTHRGTNTEAFF. This chain connects TRBV11-3 to TRBJ1-1; the match to TRBD1 covers 8 bases. The CDR3 end falls 3 residues outside the read, so it is completed with the germline J gene. Germline CDR1 SGHNT, CDR2 YENEEA. This CDR3 region has 15 residues. Unmatched junction bases numbered 6, after V lost 5 bases and J lost 1 base.

As regards this clone: Mismatch with germline at one junction end may stem from a read error. Different DNA sequences within this sample yield the same CDR3. Incomplete CDR3 DNA: TGTGCCAGCAGCGACCGACAGGGAAACACG. The encoded protein is CASSDRQGNT. The entire CDR3 sequence reads CASSDRQGNTIYF. This chain connects TRBV7-3 to TRBJ1-3; 7 bases align to TRBD1. Coverage ceases 3 residues before the CDR3 finishes, and the germline J gene fills in the end. This CDR3 comprises 13 residues. Per germline, CDR1 SGHTA and CDR2 FQGTGA.

Notes on this clone: The read terminates 3 residues ahead of where the CDR3 ends, so the germline J gene completes it. V and J are TRBV12-5 and TRBJ2-5, with 9 bases lining up with TRBD2. V lost 1 base and J lost 3; bases outside the gene matches: 3. The CDR3 has 15 amino acids. Germline CDR1 is LGHNT and CDR2 is FRNRAP. Here the CDR3 reads CASGLGGRVKETQYF. The sequenced CDR3 bases are TGTGCTAGTGGTTTGGGCGGGAGGGTGAAAGAGACC. The full variable domain, with the rest looked up from reference TRBV12-5 and TRBJ2-5, is DARVTQTPRHKVTEMGQEVTMRCQPILGHNTVFWYRQTMMQGLELLAYFRNRAPLDDSGMPKDRFSAEMPDATLATLKIQPSEPRDSAVYFCASGLGGRVKETQYFGPGTRLLVL.

On this clone: Coverage ceases 3 residues before the CDR3 finishes, and the germline J gene fills in the end. The V and J genes are TRBV20-1 and TRBJ1-2, with 8 bases identical to TRBD1. The junction had 6 bases not matched to a gene; V was cut back by 4 bases and J by 2 bases. This CDR3 spans 14 amino acids. Germline V gene sequence: CDR1 DFQATT, CDR2 SNEGSKA (reference sequence). The CDR3 loop reads CSANPGGPNYGYTF. The sequenced part of the CDR3 DNA is TGCAGTGCTAATCCAGGGGGCCCAAACTATGGC.

Note on this clone: The read halts 3 residues ahead of the CDR3 end, with the missing end drawn from the germline J gene. The V gene is TRBV11-3, the J gene TRBJ2-7; 7 nucleotides line up with TRBD2. The CDR3 spans 15 residues. Losses at the gene ends were 4 bases for V and 6 bases for J; bases not matched to a gene: 12. The germline gives CDR1 SGHNT, CDR2 YENEEA. Partial CDR3 DNA: TGTGCCAGCAGCTCCCCGGGCGGGGGTTGGCGCGAG. This encodes CASSSPGGGWRE. From start to end, the CDR3 is CASSSPGGGWREQYF.

Comment on this clone: The read is 3 residues too short to cover the CDR3 end, so that end is filled in from the germline J gene. The rearrangement uses TRBV6-4 and TRBJ1-2; D is ambiguous. There are 18 residues in the CDR3. The V end lost 2 bases, the J end lost 0 bases, and 19 bases lay between the germline ends. The germline gives CDR1 MRHNA, CDR2 SNTAGT. Incomplete CDR3 DNA: TGTGCCAGCAGTGACCCAACAAGGTTGAGGCCAGCTAACTATGGC. This codes for CASSDPTRLRPANYG. The whole CDR3 is CASSDPTRLRPANYGYTF.

As for this clone: The read falls 3 residues short of the CDR3 end, and the missing part is taken from the germline J gene. The chain is built from TRBV30 and TRBJ1-1; maybe TRBD1 (6 bases). This CDR3 region has 15 residues. V was cut by 0 bases and J by 6 bases, with 17 bases left in between. Germline V gene lookup returns CDR1 GTSNPN and CDR2 SVGIG (reference sequence). Partial CDR3 DNA: TGTGCCTGGAGTGTACGGGTGGACAGCTTAGCTGAA. Translation: CAWSVRVDSLAE. The whole CDR3 reads CAWSVRVDSLAEAFF.

A note on this clone: With the read ending 3 residues before the CDR3 end, the germline J gene is used to fill in that end. The chain recombines TRBV30 with TRBJ1-4, with 7 bases that match TRBD1. Trimming cost V 2 bases and J 8 bases; bases outside gene matches: 14. The CDR3 consists of 16 residues. Per germline, CDR1 GTSNPN and CDR2 SVGIG (reference sequence). CDR3 DNA (partial): TGTGCCTGGAGTCTTCTTAACAGGGGCGGAGGGGAAAAA. Its protein is CAWSLLNRGGGEK. The whole CDR3 region reads CAWSLLNRGGGEKLFF.

Comment on this clone: The read falls 3 residues short of the CDR3 end, and the missing part is taken from the germline J gene. The rearrangement links TRBV19 to TRBJ2-2; D call uncertain. The germline gives CDR1 LNHDA, CDR2 SQIVND (reference sequence). This CDR3 is 15 amino acids long. The CDR3 DNA, read in part, is TGTGCCAGTAGTATATGGGCAGGAAGAAATTCACCG. Translated: CASSIWAGRNSP. In full, the CDR3 reads CASSIWAGRNSPLFF.

Its frequency marks this clone as medium-sized (0.01 to 0.1%). The DNA ends 3 residues before the CDR3 does, and the rest of the CDR3 is filled in from the germline J gene. The V gene is TRBV20-1, the J gene TRBJ2-6; 8 bases align to TRBD2. Per the germline V gene, CDR1 is DFQATT and CDR2 is SNEGSKA (reference sequence). After removal of 6 bases from V and 4 bases from J, the junction contained 8 bases not matched to a gene. The CDR3 totals 15 residues. CDR3 sequence: CSAQRGGIGANVLTF. Incomplete CDR3 DNA: TGCAGTGCCCAACGGGGGGGGATCGGGGCCAACGTC.

Comments on this clone: The read halts 3 residues ahead of the CDR3 end, with the missing end drawn from the germline J gene. This rearrangement joins TRBV18 to TRBJ1-3, with D hard to call. The V end was cut by 0 bases, the J end by 0 bases, with 12 bases between. Germline CDR1 reads KGHSH; CDR2 reads LQKENI. CDR3 size: 17 residues. The DNA read from the CDR3 is TGTGCCAGCTCACCACCGTGCGCCGCGAGCTCTGGAAACACC. This sequence encodes CASSPPCAASSGNT. The entire CDR3 protein reads CASSPPCAASSGNTIYF.

Comment on this clone: The observed sequence ends 3 residues before the CDR3 terminus, with the missing tail filled in from the germline J gene. This chain connects TRBV19 to TRBJ1-6, with D possibly matching TRBD1 (5 bases). Germline loops: CDR1 LNHDA, CDR2 SQIVND (reference sequence). The CDR3 has 14 residues. Trimming stripped 4 bases from V and 4 bases from J, with 8 bases between. CDR3 sequence reads: CASSTTEYNSPLHF. The sequenced part of the CDR3 DNA is TGTGCCAGTAGTACGACAGAATATAATTCACCC.

For this clone: Sequencing ends 3 residues short of the CDR3 end; the germline J gene provides the rest. The gene calls are TRBV10-3 and TRBJ1-6, with 10 bases matching TRBD1. Trimming at V came to 6 bases and at J to 9 bases, leaving 2 bases not matched to a gene. The CDR3 runs 13 residues. Germline V gene lookup returns CDR1 ENHRY and CDR2 SYGVKD. The DNA read from the CDR3 is TGTGCCATCAGGGGACAGGGGTCTTCACCC. Its translation is CAIRGQGSSP. The complete CDR3 sequence is CAIRGQGSSPLHF.

Comments on this clone: Read data end 3 residues before the CDR3 end; the end is taken from the germline J gene. This chain connects TRBV7-3 to TRBJ2-1; 8 bases are a match to TRBD2. V lost 1 base to trimming and J lost 2 bases; unmatched junction nucleotides: 4. The germline gives CDR1 SGHTA, CDR2 FQGTGA. This CDR3 spans 16 amino acids. The covered CDR3 bases are TGTGCCAGCAGCTTAAAGGCGGGAGGTACCTACAATGAG. Translated: CASSLKAGGTYNE. The entire CDR3 sequence reads CASSLKAGGTYNEQFF. Together with reference TRBV7-3 and TRBJ2-1, the CDR3 gives the full variable domain: GAGVSQTPSNKVTEKGKYVELRCDPISGHTALYWYRQSLGQGPEFLIYFQGTGAADDSGLPNDRFFAVRPEGSVSTLKIQRTERGDSAVYLCASSLKAGGTYNEQFFGPGTRLTVL.

To note about this clone: The missing CDR3 end, 3 residues past where the read stops, is filled in from the germline J gene. The gene calls are TRBV6-2 or TRBV6-3 and TRBJ2-2, with 11 bases aligning to TRBD2. Per germline, CDR1 MNHEY and CDR2 SVGEGT. The CDR3 is made up of 17 amino acids. J lost 5 bases, V lost 10 bases, and 15 bases had no gene match. The sequenced CDR3 bases are TGTGCCACCTATGGGGGTCGAGGGACTAGCGGTACCGGGGAG. As protein: CATYGGRGTSGTGE. The entire CDR3 sequence reads CATYGGRGTSGTGELFF.

Points on this clone: The read falls 3 residues short of the CDR3 end, and the missing part is taken from the germline J gene. This chain links TRBV7-3 with TRBJ2-1, with 8 bases matching TRBD2. V trimming: 2 bases; J trimming: 3 bases; junction bases outside the gene matches: 3. Germline lookup yields CDR1 SGHTA and CDR2 FQGTGA. The CDR3 has 15 residues. The sequenced part of the CDR3 DNA is TGTGCCAGCAGCTTAGGGCTAGCGGGCTACAATGAG. Amino acids: CASSLGLAGYNE. The full CDR3 reads CASSLGLAGYNEQFF.